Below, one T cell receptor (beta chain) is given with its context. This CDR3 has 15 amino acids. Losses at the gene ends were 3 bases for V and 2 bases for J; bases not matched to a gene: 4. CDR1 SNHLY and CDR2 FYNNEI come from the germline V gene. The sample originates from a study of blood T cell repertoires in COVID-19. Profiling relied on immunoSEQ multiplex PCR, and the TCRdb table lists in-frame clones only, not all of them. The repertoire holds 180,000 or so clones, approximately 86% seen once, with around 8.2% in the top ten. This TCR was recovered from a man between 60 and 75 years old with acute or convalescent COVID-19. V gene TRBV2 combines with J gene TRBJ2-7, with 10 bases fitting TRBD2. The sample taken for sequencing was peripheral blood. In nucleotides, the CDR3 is TGTGCCAGCAGTGAGAGACTAGCGGGCACCTACGAGCAGTACTTC. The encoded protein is CASSERLAGTYEQYF.